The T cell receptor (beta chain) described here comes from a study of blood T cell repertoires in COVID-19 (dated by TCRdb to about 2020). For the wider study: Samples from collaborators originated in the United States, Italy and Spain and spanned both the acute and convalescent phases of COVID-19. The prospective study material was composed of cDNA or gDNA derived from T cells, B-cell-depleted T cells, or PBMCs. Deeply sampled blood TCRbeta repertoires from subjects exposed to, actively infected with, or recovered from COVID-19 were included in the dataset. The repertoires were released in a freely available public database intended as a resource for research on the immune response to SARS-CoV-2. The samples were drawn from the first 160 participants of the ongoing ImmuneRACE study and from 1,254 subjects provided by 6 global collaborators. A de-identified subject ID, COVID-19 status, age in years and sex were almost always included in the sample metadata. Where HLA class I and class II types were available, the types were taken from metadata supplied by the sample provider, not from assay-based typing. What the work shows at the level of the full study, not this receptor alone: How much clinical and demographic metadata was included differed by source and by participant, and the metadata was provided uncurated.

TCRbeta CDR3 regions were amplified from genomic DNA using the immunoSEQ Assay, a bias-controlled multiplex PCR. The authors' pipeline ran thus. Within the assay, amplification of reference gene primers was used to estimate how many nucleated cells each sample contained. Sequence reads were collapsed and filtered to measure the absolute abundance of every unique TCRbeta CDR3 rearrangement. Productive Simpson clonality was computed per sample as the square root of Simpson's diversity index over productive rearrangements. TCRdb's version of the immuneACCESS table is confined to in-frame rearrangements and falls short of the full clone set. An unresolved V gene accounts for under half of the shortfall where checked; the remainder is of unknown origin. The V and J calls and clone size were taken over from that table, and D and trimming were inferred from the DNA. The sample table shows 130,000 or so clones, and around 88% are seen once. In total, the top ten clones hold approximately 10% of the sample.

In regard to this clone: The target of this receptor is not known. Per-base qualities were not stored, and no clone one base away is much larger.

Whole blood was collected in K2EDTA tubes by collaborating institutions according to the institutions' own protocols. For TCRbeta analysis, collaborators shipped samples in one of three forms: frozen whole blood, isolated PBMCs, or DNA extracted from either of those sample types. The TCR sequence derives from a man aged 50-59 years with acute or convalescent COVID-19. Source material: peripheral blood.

The bases read TGTGCCAGTAACACGCGACAGGGGGAGGTTTCACCCCTCCACTTT. The translation is CASNTRQGEVSPLHF. This chain is built from TRBV19 and TRBJ1-6, with 9 bases matching TRBD1. Trimming accounts for 7 bases at V and 9 bases at J, while the number of junction bases matched to no gene is 10. There are 15 amino acids in the CDR3, from cysteine to phenylalanine inclusive. Just the 45-base CDR3 DNA is kept, in frame starting at base 1. Sequences LNHDA (CDR1) and SQIVND (CDR2) are obtained from the germline V gene (reference sequence).